Below, one T cell receptor (beta chain) is given with its context. V shed 7 bases and J shed 2 bases, with 10 bases lying between them. The CDR3 extends over 13 amino acids. Germline CDR1 and CDR2: MNHEY and SVGAGI. The PCR made use of 60 Vbeta and 13 Jbeta primers. Generated by immunoSEQ multiplex PCR, the TCRdb table keeps only in-frame clones and is missing some. The profile shows over 100,000 clones, under 85% of them singletons. The sample belongs to a study of cytomegalovirus exposure and HLA in healthy donors. The sequenced sample consisted of PBMCs. The rearrangement joins TRBV6-5 to TRBJ2-3; a possible D gene is TRBD1 (6 bases). The sequence was obtained from a man aged 25 to 45 in good health and CMV-seropositive. The CDR3 nucleotides are TGTGCCAGCATAGGGACACTCACAGATACGCAGTATTTT. Encoded protein: CASIGTLTDTQYF.